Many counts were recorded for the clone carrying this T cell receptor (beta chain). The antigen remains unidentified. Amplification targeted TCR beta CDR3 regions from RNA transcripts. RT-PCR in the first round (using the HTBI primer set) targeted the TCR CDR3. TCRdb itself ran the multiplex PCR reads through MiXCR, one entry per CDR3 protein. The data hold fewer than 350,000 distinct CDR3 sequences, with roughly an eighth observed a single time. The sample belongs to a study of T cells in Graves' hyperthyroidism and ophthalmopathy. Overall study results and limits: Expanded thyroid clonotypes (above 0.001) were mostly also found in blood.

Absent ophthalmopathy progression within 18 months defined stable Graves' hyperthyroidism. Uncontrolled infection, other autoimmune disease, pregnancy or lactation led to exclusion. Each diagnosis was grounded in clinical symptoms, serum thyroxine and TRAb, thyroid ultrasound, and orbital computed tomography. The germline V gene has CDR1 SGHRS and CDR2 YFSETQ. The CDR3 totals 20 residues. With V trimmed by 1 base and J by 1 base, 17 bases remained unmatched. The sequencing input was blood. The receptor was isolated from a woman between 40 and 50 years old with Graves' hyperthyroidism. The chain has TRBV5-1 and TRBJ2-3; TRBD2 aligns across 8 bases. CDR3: CASSLRGGASGRSGTDTQYF. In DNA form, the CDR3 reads TGCGCCAGCAGCTTGAGGGGGGGAGCAAGCGGGAGATCGGGCACAGATACGCAGTATTTT.